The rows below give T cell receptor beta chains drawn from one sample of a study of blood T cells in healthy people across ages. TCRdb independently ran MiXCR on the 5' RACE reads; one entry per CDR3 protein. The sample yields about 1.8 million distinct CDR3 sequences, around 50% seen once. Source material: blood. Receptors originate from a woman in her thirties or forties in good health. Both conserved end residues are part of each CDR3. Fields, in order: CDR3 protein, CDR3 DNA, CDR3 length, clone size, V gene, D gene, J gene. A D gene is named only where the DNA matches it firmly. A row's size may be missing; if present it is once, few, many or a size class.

CDR3: CASSEFGLAQETQYF
DNA: TGTGCCAGCAGTGAATTCGGCCTAGCTCAAGAGACCCAGTACTTC
length: 15
size: NA
V: TRBV2
D: NA
J: TRBJ2-5

CDR3: CASSPPIPGANVLTF
DNA: TGTGCCAGCTCACCACCCATCCCCGGGGCCAACGTCCTGACTTTC
length: 15
size: NA
V: TRBV18
D: NA
J: TRBJ2-6

CDR3: CSARDPGNSANEQFF
DNA: TGCAGTGCTAGAGATCCAGGCAACAGTGCGAATGAGCAGTTCTTC
length: 15
size: NA
V: TRBV20-1
D: NA
J: TRBJ2-1

CDR3: CSVVTGGDIQYF
DNA: TGCAGCGTTGTTACAGGCGGGGACATTCAGTACTTC
length: 12
size: many
V: TRBV29-1
D: NA
J: TRBJ2-4

CDR3: CSVEDRHRSSGANVLTF
DNA: TGCAGCGTTGAAGATCGTCACCGGAGCTCTGGGGCCAACGTCCTGACTTTC
length: 17
size: NA
V: TRBV29-1
D: NA
J: TRBJ2-6

CDR3: CASSPLSGGATDTQYF
DNA: TGTGCCAGCTCACCACTGAGCGGGGGGGCGACAGATACGCAGTATTTT
length: 16
size: few
V: TRBV18
D: TRBD2
J: TRBJ2-3

CDR3: CSARPRGQGYTF
DNA: TGCAGTGCTAGACCCCGGGGGCAAGGCTACACCTTC
length: 12
size: few
V: TRBV20-1
D: NA
J: TRBJ1-2

CDR3: CASSFDTANEKLFF
DNA: TGTGCCAGCAGCTTCGATACCGCGAATGAAAAACTGTTTTTT
length: 14
size: NA
V: TRBV11-1
D: NA
J: TRBJ1-4

CDR3: CSVAGRLLTGSNEKLFF
DNA: TGCAGCGTGGCCGGCCGGCTACTAACTGGAAGTAATGAAAAACTGTTTTTT
length: 17
size: once
V: TRBV29-1
D: NA
J: TRBJ1-4

CDR3: CASSLREGAGAYEQYF
DNA: TGCGCCAGCAGCCTACGAGAGGGGGCGGGGGCCTACGAGCAGTACTTC
length: 16
size: NA
V: TRBV5-1
D: NA
J: TRBJ2-7

CDR3: CASSQLGQYLADTQYF
DNA: TGTGCCAGCAGCCAACTAGGACAGTATTTGGCAGATACGCAGTATTTT
length: 16
size: few
V: TRBV4-2
D: NA
J: TRBJ2-3

CDR3: CASSLAAGLAPTDTQYF
DNA: TGTGCCAGCAGCTTAGCGGCTGGACTAGCGCCCACAGATACGCAGTATTTT
length: 17
size: few
V: TRBV11-1
D: TRBD2
J: TRBJ2-3

CDR3: CASSPPGGDSPLHF
DNA: TGTGCCAGCAGCCCGCCGGGCGGGGATTCACCCCTCCACTTT
length: 14
size: few
V: TRBV5-5
D: NA
J: TRBJ1-6

CDR3: CASSTSLAGEYNEQFF
DNA: TGTGCCAGCAGCACCAGCCTAGCGGGGGAATACAATGAGCAGTTCTTC
length: 16
size: few
V: TRBV7-9
D: TRBD2
J: TRBJ2-1

CDR3: CASSYPGTLYNEQFF
DNA: TGTGCCAGCAGTTACCCCGGGACACTTTACAATGAGCAGTTCTTC
length: 15
size: NA
V: TRBV6-2/TRBV6-3
D: NA
J: TRBJ2-1

CDR3: CASSLNRGRSETQYF
DNA: TGTGCCAGCAGCCTCAACAGGGGGCGCTCAGAGACCCAGTACTTC
length: 15
size: few
V: TRBV7-2
D: TRBD1
J: TRBJ2-5

CDR3: CATSLRDLRGQPQHF
DNA: TGTGCCACCAGCCTTCGGGACCTGCGGGGTCAGCCCCAGCATTTT
length: 15
size: few
V: TRBV15
D: NA
J: TRBJ1-5

CDR3: CVSSSTGNYEQYF
DNA: TGTGTCAGCAGTTCGACAGGGAACTACGAGCAGTACTTC
length: 13
size: NA
V: TRBV6-2/TRBV6-3
D: TRBD1
J: TRBJ2-7

CDR3: CSARTARGARFYEQYF
DNA: TGCAGTGCTCGCACCGCGAGGGGCGCGCGTTTCTACGAGCAGTACTTC
length: 16
size: few
V: TRBV20-1
D: NA
J: TRBJ2-7

CDR3: CASSIHRDSYEQYF
DNA: TGTGCCAGCAGTATCCACCGGGACAGCTACGAGCAGTACTTC
length: 14
size: NA
V: TRBV27
D: TRBD1
J: TRBJ2-7

CDR3: CSARDPGQGHRRAYGYTF
DNA: TGCAGTGCTAGAGATCCCGGACAGGGTCATCGGAGGGCCTATGGCTACACCTTC
length: 18
size: few
V: TRBV20-1
D: TRBD1
J: TRBJ1-2

CDR3: CSARAPRGGTTDTQYF
DNA: TGCAGTGCTAGAGCCCCCCGCGGGGGAACCACAGATACGCAGTATTTT
length: 16
size: few
V: TRBV20-1
D: TRBD2
J: TRBJ2-3

CDR3: CSVMTGVNTEAFF
DNA: TGCAGCGTTATGACAGGGGTGAACACTGAAGCTTTCTTT
length: 13
size: NA
V: TRBV29-1
D: TRBD1
J: TRBJ1-1

CDR3: CASSQKSGMNTEAFF
DNA: TGTGCCAGCAGCCAGAAATCGGGGATGAACACTGAAGCTTTCTTT
length: 15
size: NA
V: TRBV4-2
D: NA
J: TRBJ1-1

CDR3: CASSSRGAGTVYGYTF
DNA: TGTGCCAGCAGTTCGAGGGGGGCCGGGACGGTCTATGGCTACACCTTC
length: 16
size: NA
V: TRBV12-3/TRBV12-4
D: NA
J: TRBJ1-2

CDR3: CASLWGGAGNEQFF
DNA: TGTGCCAGCCTCTGGGGGGGGGCCGGCAATGAGCAGTTCTTC
length: 14
size: few
V: TRBV7-9
D: NA
J: TRBJ2-1

CDR3: CASSLLDRSTDTQYF
DNA: TGTGCCAGCAGTTTATTGGACCGCTCGACAGATACGCAGTATTTT
length: 15
size: NA
V: TRBV28
D: NA
J: TRBJ2-3

CDR3: CSVDRTVTGELFF
DNA: TGCAGCGTTGATAGGACAGTGACCGGGGAGCTGTTTTTT
length: 13
size: NA
V: TRBV29-1
D: NA
J: TRBJ2-2

CDR3: CSLGKGKGFHEQFF
DNA: TGCAGCCTCGGGAAGGGTAAGGGTTTTCATGAGCAGTTCTTC
length: 14
size: few
V: TRBV29-1
D: NA
J: TRBJ2-1

CDR3: CATSDLRGPNQETLYF
DNA: TGTGCCACCAGTGATTTAAGGGGCCCTAACCAAGAGACCCTGTACTTC
length: 16
size: NA
V: TRBV24-1
D: NA
J: TRBJ2-5

CDR3: CASSELAGGPHEQFF
DNA: TGTGCCAGCAGCGAACTAGCGGGGGGGCCTCATGAGCAGTTCTTC
length: 15
size: NA
V: TRBV7-2
D: TRBD2
J: TRBJ2-1

CDR3: CASGQGRDEQYF
DNA: TGTGCCAGCGGGCAGGGTCGGGACGAGCAGTACTTC
length: 12
size: few
V: TRBV25-1
D: NA
J: TRBJ2-7

CDR3: CAIKDDGSNQPQHF
DNA: TGTGCCATCAAGGATGACGGGAGTAATCAGCCCCAGCATTTT
length: 14
size: NA
V: TRBV10-3
D: NA
J: TRBJ1-5

CDR3: CASSGTERGPYNEQFF
DNA: TGTGCCAGCAGTGGGACGGAGCGGGGGCCCTACAATGAGCAGTTCTTC
length: 16
size: once
V: TRBV28
D: TRBD2
J: TRBJ2-1

CDR3: CASSSLTSDQPQHF
DNA: TGTGCCAGCAGTTCCCTTACATCGGATCAGCCCCAGCATTTT
length: 14
size: NA
V: TRBV25-1
D: NA
J: TRBJ1-5

CDR3: CSAWGRGSRDGYTF
DNA: TGCAGTGCTTGGGGGAGGGGGTCCCGCGATGGCTACACCTTC
length: 14
size: NA
V: TRBV20-1
D: NA
J: TRBJ1-2

CDR3: CASRPKGRGIGQPQHF
DNA: TGTGCCAGCAGGCCGAAGGGGAGGGGGATAGGGCAGCCCCAGCATTTT
length: 16
size: NA
V: TRBV27
D: NA
J: TRBJ1-5

CDR3: CASSQAQDGYTF
DNA: TGTGCCAGCAGCCAGGCTCAGGATGGCTACACCTTC
length: 12
size: NA
V: TRBV13
D: NA
J: TRBJ1-2

CDR3: CASSEAGQISGANVLTF
DNA: TGTGCCAGCAGTGAAGCCGGCCAGATCTCTGGGGCCAACGTCCTGACTTTC
length: 17
size: NA
V: TRBV6-1
D: NA
J: TRBJ2-6

CDR3: CSAFREDYGYTF
DNA: TGCAGTGCTTTCAGGGAAGACTATGGCTACACCTTC
length: 12
size: few
V: TRBV20-1
D: NA
J: TRBJ1-2

CDR3: CASSSSRTGHLSGANVLTF
DNA: TGTGCCAGCAGCTCTTCCAGGACAGGGCATCTCTCTGGGGCCAACGTCCTGACTTTC
length: 19
size: NA
V: TRBV5-5
D: TRBD1
J: TRBJ2-6

CDR3: CASSGVPSGANVLTF
DNA: TGTGCCAGCAGCGGCGTCCCCTCTGGGGCCAACGTCCTGACTTTC
length: 15
size: few
V: TRBV9
D: NA
J: TRBJ2-6

CDR3: CASSELKGVGETQYF
DNA: TGTGCCAGCAGTGAACTGAAGGGGGTGGGAGAGACCCAGTACTTC
length: 15
size: NA
V: TRBV25-1
D: NA
J: TRBJ2-5

CDR3: CASSRITGGATNEQFF
DNA: TGCGCCAGCAGCCGAATAACAGGGGGCGCGACCAATGAGCAGTTCTTC
length: 16
size: NA
V: TRBV4-1
D: TRBD1
J: TRBJ2-1

CDR3: CASSITGTIYNEQFF
DNA: TGTGCCAGTAGTATAACCGGGACAATCTACAATGAGCAGTTCTTC
length: 15
size: NA
V: TRBV19
D: NA
J: TRBJ2-1

CDR3: CASSRGNGDTQYF
DNA: TGCGCCAGCAGCAGGGGTAATGGGGATACGCAGTATTTT
length: 13
size: few
V: TRBV5-1
D: NA
J: TRBJ2-3

CDR3: CASSLTLERGSGYF
DNA: TGTGCCAGCAGTTTAACACTAGAGAGAGGTTCAGGGTACTTC
length: 14
size: few
V: TRBV28
D: NA
J: TRBJ2-5

CDR3: CASKGQALAGANVLTF
DNA: TGTGCCAGTAAGGGACAGGCACTTGCTGGGGCCAACGTCCTGACTTTC
length: 16
size: few
V: TRBV25-1
D: TRBD1
J: TRBJ2-6

CDR3: CASSPQYRTDTQYF
DNA: TGCGCCAGCAGCCCACAGTATCGGACAGATACGCAGTATTTT
length: 14
size: NA
V: TRBV5-1
D: NA
J: TRBJ2-3

CDR3: CASSQGIGGGKEETQYF
DNA: TGTGCCAGCAGTCAGGGTATTGGCGGGGGCAAGGAAGAGACCCAGTACTTC
length: 17
size: few
V: TRBV6-1
D: NA
J: TRBJ2-5

CDR3: CAISERASVADTQYF
DNA: TGTGCCATCAGTGAAAGAGCGAGCGTGGCAGATACGCAGTATTTT
length: 15
size: NA
V: TRBV10-3
D: NA
J: TRBJ2-3

CDR3: CASSESRRPQETQYF
DNA: TGTGCCAGCAGTGAATCGCGTCGGCCCCAAGAGACCCAGTACTTC
length: 15
size: NA
V: TRBV25-1
D: NA
J: TRBJ2-5

CDR3: CASRPTGTGGVGEQFF
DNA: TGTGCCAGCAGACCGACCGGGACAGGGGGGGTCGGTGAGCAGTTCTTC
length: 16
size: few
V: TRBV7-2
D: TRBD1
J: TRBJ2-1

CDR3: CASRPSYNEQYF
DNA: TGTGCCAGCAGGCCCTCCTACAATGAGCAGTACTTC
length: 12
size: NA
V: TRBV6-1
D: NA
J: TRBJ2-5

CDR3: CASSQDFSGGAPQYF
DNA: TGTGCCAGCAGCCAAGATTTTAGCGGGGGGGCGCCCCAGTACTTC
length: 15
size: NA
V: TRBV3-1
D: TRBD2
J: TRBJ2-5

CDR3: CASSQGGGQTEAFF
DNA: TGTGCCAGCAGCCAAGGGGGGGGGCAGACTGAAGCTTTCTTT
length: 14
size: NA
V: TRBV4-2
D: NA
J: TRBJ1-1

CDR3: CASSFYGRGLVVEETQYF
DNA: TGTGCCAGCAGTTTCTACGGCAGGGGGCTCGTAGTGGAAGAGACCCAGTACTTC
length: 18
size: once
V: TRBV28
D: TRBD1
J: TRBJ2-5

CDR3: CASSYSIWGGEGSEQFF
DNA: TGTGCCAGCAGTTACTCGATATGGGGGGGCGAGGGCAGTGAGCAGTTCTTC
length: 17
size: NA
V: TRBV6-5
D: NA
J: TRBJ2-1

CDR3: CASSEALGRTGELFF
DNA: TGTGCCAGCAGTGAAGCGCTCGGGCGCACCGGGGAGCTGTTTTTT
length: 15
size: NA
V: TRBV2
D: NA
J: TRBJ2-2